These 6 T cell receptor beta chains originate from one sample sequenced in a study of blood T cell repertoires in COVID-19. Sequenced by immunoSEQ multiplex PCR; TCRdb stores in-frame clones only, minus some. This sample has roughly 360,000 clones; around 84% occur once, and the top ten carry more than 1%. The sample consisted of peripheral blood. The source is a human donor with acute or convalescent COVID-19. The donor label of this sample is uncertain.

This clone was seen a few times. The V and J genes are TRBV18 and TRBJ2-5; TRBD1 aligns across 7 bases. Germline CDR1 reads KGHSH; CDR2 reads LQKENI. This CDR3 region has 15 residues. V dropped 6 bases and J dropped 3; count of bases not matched to a gene: 10. The CDR3 region has the DNA TGTGCCAGCTCCTTTTCTTCGACAGGGAAAGAGACCCAGTACTTC. It specifies CASSFSSTGKETQYF.

A note on this clone: The same CDR3 is also encoded by other DNA sequences in this sample. The J gene is TRBJ1-1, the V gene TRBV20-1, with D maybe TRBD1 (5 bases). The length of the CDR3 is 11 residues. V gave up 6 bases and J gave up 3 bases, with 8 bases separating them. Germline CDR1 reads DFQATT; CDR2 reads SNEGSKA (reference sequence). The CDR3 bases are TGCAGTGCGCGGGGGGACACTGAAGCTTTCTTT. Protein sequence: CSARGDTEAFF.

The rearrangement uses TRBV3-1 (or the pseudogene TRBV3-2) and TRBJ2-1; TRBD2 matches 8 bases. Germline V gives CDR1 LGHDT, CDR2 YNNKEL (reference sequence). This CDR3 has 17 amino acids. Trimming took 1 base from V and 7 from J; bases not matched to a gene: 12. CDR3 amino acids: CASSQGGGTLHGNEQFF. For the CDR3, the DNA is TGTGCCAGCAGCCAAGGCGGGGGGACCCTACATGGGAATGAGCAGTTCTTC.

This clone was detected only a few times. The CDR3 nucleotides are TGCGCCAGCAGCTCCGGGACAAAATACGAGCAGTACTTC. It is translated as CASSSGTKYEQYF. V and J are TRBV5-1 and TRBJ2-7; D may be TRBD1 (6 bases). Germline assignment: CDR1 SGHRS and CDR2 YFSETQ. This CDR3 has 13 residues. V lost 3 bases and J 4 bases, leaving 11 bases between the germline ends.

This chain uses TRBV29-1 with TRBJ2-1; D perhaps matches TRBD1 (6 bases). The CDR3 consists of 14 residues. Germline values: CDR1 SQVTM, CDR2 ANQGSEA. Trimming removed 6 bases from V and 6 bases from J, with 18 bases in between. Here the CDR3 DNA reads TGCAGCGTCCACGGACAGCCCATATCCAATGAGCAGTTCTTC. This translates into CSVHGQPISNEQFF.

This rearrangement joins TRBV18 to TRBJ2-7; 8 bases map to TRBD1. This CDR3 contains 15 residues. V shed 3 bases, J shed 2 bases, and the junction held 6 bases outside the gene matches. In germline, CDR1 is KGHSH, CDR2 LQKENI. DNA for the CDR3: TGTGCCAGCTCACCGGCTTGGGGACAGGCCTACGAGCAGTACTTC. Translation gives CASSPAWGQAYEQYF. The complete variable domain, with remaining parts taken from reference TRBV18 and TRBJ2-7, reads NAGVMQNPRHLVRRRGQEARLRCSPMKGHSHVYWYRQLPEEGLKFMVYLQKENIIDESGMPKERFSAEFPKEGPSILRIQQVVRGDSAAYFCASSPAWGQAYEQYFGPGTRLTVT.